This T cell receptor beta chain came from a study of blood T cell repertoires in COVID-19. Background on the study: The samples span acute and convalescent COVID-19 from the United States, Italy and Spain. Nucleic acid was either cDNA or gDNA, and it came from T cells, B-cell-depleted T cells, or PBMCs.

CDR1 is SGHAT, CDR2 FQNNGV, per germline. This CDR3 is 17 amino acids long. The V gene end was trimmed by 2 bases and the J gene end by 3 bases; junction bases not matched to a gene: 9. Participants, roughly 18 to 89 years old, spanned fewer than 25 US areas. The protocol was immunoSEQ multiplex PCR, while the TCRdb copy is restricted to in-frame clones and leaves out a portion. The sample has about 62,000 clones; roughly two thirds are singletons. The V call is TRBV11-2, the J call TRBJ2-3, with 9 bases aligning to TRBD2. This sequence originates from a woman aged 55-69 years who had been exposed to COVID-19. What was sequenced was PBMCs or T cells enriched from blood (not recorded which). CDR3 nucleotide sequence: TGTGCCAGCAGCTTAAGACGACTAGCGGAAGAGACAGATACGCAGTATTTT. It translates to CASSLRRLAEETDTQYF.